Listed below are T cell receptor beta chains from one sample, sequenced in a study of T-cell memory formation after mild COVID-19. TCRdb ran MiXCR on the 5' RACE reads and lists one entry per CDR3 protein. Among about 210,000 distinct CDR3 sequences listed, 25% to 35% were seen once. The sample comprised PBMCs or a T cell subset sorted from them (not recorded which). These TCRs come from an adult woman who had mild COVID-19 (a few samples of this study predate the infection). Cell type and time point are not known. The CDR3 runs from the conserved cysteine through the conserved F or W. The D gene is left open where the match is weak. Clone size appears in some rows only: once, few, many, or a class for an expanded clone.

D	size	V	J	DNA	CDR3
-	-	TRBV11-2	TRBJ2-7	TGTGCCAGCAGCTTACTGGTCAGTTCCTACGAGCAGTACTTC	CASSLLVSSYEQYF
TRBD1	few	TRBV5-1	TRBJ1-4	TGCGCCAGCAGCTCGACGACAGGGTTGGAGGAAAAACTGTTTTTT	CASSSTTGLEEKLFF
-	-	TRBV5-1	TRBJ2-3	TGCGCCAGCAGCTTGGATGGCAGGGGTGGAGATACGCAGTATTTT	CASSLDGRGGDTQYF
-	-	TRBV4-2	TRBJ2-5	TGTGCCAGCAGCCAAGATCCGAGGGAGACCCAGTACTTC	CASSQDPRETQYF
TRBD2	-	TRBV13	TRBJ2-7	TGTGCCAGCAGCTTAGGGACTAGCGAATCCTACGAGCAGTACTTC	CASSLGTSESYEQYF
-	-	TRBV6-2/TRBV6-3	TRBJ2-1	TGTGCCAGCAGTCCCAGATTACTTTCCTACAATGAGCAGTTCTTC	CASSPRLLSYNEQFF
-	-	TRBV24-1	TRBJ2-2	TGTGCCACCAGTGACGGAACGGGGGCCGGGGAGCTGTTTTTT	CATSDGTGAGELFF
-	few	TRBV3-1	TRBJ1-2	TGTGCCAGCAGCCAAGGACCTTTTTATGGCTACACCTTC	CASSQGPFYGYTF
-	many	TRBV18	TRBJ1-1	TGTGCCAGCTCCCCTATGGACGGGAACACTGAAGCTTTCTTT	CASSPMDGNTEAFF
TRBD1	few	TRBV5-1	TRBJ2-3	TGCGCCAGCAGCCCTCGGACAGGGTTAGATACGCAGTATTTT	CASSPRTGLDTQYF
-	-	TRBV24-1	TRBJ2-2	TGTGCCACCAGTGTCCCCGGGACCGACTACACCGGGGAGCTGTTTTTT	CATSVPGTDYTGELFF
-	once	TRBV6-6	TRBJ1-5	TGTGCCAGCAAAGGGAGTGAACATAGCAATCAGCCCCAGCATTTT	CASKGSEHSNQPQHF
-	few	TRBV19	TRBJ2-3	TGTGCCAGTAGTATTACAGGGACTAGCACAGATACGCAGTATTTT	CASSITGTSTDTQYF
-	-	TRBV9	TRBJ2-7	TGTGCCAGCAGCGTAGAGGGGGACTCGACTTATCCGTACGAGCAGTACTTC	CASSVEGDSTYPYEQYF
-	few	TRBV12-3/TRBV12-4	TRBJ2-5	TGTGCCAGCAGTTTAGAGGGGGGGCTTTTGGAGACCCAGTACTTC	CASSLEGGLLETQYF
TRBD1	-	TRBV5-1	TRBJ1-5	TGCGCCAGCAGCTTGGTACAGGGGTCACAGCCCCAGCATTTT	CASSLVQGSQPQHF
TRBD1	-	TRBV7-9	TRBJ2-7	TGTGCCAGCAGCTTAGGCCTGGGACAGAGTTCCTACGAGCAGTACTTC	CASSLGLGQSSYEQYF
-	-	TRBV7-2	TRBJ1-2	TGTGCCAGCAGCTTAGCGGGGCTGTCTAACTATGGCTACACCTTC	CASSLAGLSNYGYTF
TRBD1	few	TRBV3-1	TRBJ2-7	TGTGCCAGCAGCCAAAGGACAGGGCGAGACGAGCAGTACTTC	CASSQRTGRDEQYF
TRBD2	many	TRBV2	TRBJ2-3	TGTGCCATAACGGCGGGGGGCCGGGGAGATACGCAGTATTTT	CAITAGGRGDTQYF
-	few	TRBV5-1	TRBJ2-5	TGCGCCAGCAGCTCCGGAGGCCCGCCGGAGACCCAGTACTTC	CASSSGGPPETQYF
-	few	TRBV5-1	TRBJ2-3	TGCGCCAGCAGCTTGGTCGGGGCAGGGGAGGTCCAGTCAGATACGCAGTATTTT	CASSLVGAGEVQSDTQYF
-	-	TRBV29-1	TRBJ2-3	TGCAGCGTTGACGGAACGCCCACAGATACGCAGTATTTT	CSVDGTPTDTQYF
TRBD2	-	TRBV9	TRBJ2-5	TGTGCCAGCAGCGTAGGAGGACTAGCGGGATATCAAGAGACCCAGTACTTC	CASSVGGLAGYQETQYF
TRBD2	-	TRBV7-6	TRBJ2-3	TGTGCCAGCAGCTTCGGGGTAGCGGGGCGCACAGATACGCAGTATTTT	CASSFGVAGRTDTQYF
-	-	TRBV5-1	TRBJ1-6	TGCGCCAGCAGCTTGGAACTCAGGCGGGCAAATTCACCCCTCCACTTT	CASSLELRRANSPLHF
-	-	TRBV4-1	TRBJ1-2	TGCGCCAGCAGCCTCGGGAGGGTTTATGGCTACACCTTC	CASSLGRVYGYTF
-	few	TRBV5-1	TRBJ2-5	TGCGCCAGCAGCTTGGGGGTAGCCAGGGGCGAGACCCAGTACTTC	CASSLGVARGETQYF
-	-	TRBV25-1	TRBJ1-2	TGTGCCAGCAGTGAATCGGGGTTATATGGCTACACCTTC	CASSESGLYGYTF
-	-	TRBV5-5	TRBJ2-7	TGTGCCAGCAGCTTGCAGAGCTTACAGTACGAGCAGTACTTC	CASSLQSLQYEQYF
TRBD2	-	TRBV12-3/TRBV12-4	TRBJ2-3	TGTGCCAGCAGCACCGGGGGTAGCGGGTTGGCAGATACGCAGTATTTT	CASSTGGSGLADTQYF
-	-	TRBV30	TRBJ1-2	TGTGCCTGGAGCACAAATCCTGGCTACACCTTC	CAWSTNPGYTF
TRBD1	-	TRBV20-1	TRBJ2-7	TGCAGTGCTACGACAGGGTACGAGCAGTACTTC	CSATTGYEQYF